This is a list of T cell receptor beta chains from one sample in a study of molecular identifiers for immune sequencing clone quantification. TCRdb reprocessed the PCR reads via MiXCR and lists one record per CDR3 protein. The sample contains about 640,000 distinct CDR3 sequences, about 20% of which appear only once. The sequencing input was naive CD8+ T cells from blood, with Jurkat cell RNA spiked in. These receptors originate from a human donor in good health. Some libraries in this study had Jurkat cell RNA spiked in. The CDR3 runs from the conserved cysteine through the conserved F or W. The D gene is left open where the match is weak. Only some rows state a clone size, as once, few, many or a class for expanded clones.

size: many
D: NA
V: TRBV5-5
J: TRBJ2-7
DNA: TGTGCCAGCAGCCATCTCCGGGACGGGTTATACGAGCAGTACTTC
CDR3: CASSHLRDGLYEQYF

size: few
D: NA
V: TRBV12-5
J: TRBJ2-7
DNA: TGTGCTAGTGTCAATAGGGAAAGCTCCTACGAGCAGTACTTC
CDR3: CASVNRESSYEQYF

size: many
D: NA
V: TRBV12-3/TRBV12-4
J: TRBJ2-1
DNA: TGTGCCAGCAGCCTTGGGGGGCTCAGCTCCTACAATGAGCAGTTCTTC
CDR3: CASSLGGLSSYNEQFF

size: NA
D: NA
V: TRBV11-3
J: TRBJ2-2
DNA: TGTGCCAGCAGCTTGCGGCAGGCCGACCTTTCGAACACCGGGGAGCTGTTTTTT
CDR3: CASSLRQADLSNTGELFF

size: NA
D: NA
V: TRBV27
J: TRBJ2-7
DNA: TGTGCCAGCACCTCGACGGTTACCTACGAGCAGTACTTC
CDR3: CASTSTVTYEQYF

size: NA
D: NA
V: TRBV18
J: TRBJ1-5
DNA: TGTGCCAGCTCACCGGGGGTGGAGCCCCAGCATTTT
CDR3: CASSPGVEPQHF

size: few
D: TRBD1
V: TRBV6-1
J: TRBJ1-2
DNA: TGTGCCAGCAGTGAAGATCTGGGACAGGGAGACCATGGCTACACCTTC
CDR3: CASSEDLGQGDHGYTF

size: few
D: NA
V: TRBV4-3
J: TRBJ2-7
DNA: TGCGCCAGCAGCCAAGATAGGATTAGGGGTCTCGAGCAGTACTTC
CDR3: CASSQDRIRGLEQYF

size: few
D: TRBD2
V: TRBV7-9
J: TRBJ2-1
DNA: TGTGCCAGCAGGAACGGGAGGGCCTTATACAATGAGCAGTTCTTC
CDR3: CASRNGRALYNEQFF

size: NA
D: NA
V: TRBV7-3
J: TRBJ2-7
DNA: TGTGCCAGCAGCTTAATGCAGGGCTTGGAGCAGTACTTC
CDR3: CASSLMQGLEQYF

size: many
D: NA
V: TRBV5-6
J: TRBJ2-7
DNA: TGTGCCAGCAGCCAGGGGTCCTGGTCCTACGAGCAGTACTTC
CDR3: CASSQGSWSYEQYF

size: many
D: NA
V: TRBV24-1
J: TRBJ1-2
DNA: TGTGCCACCAGTGAACAATACAGACGCCCATTCTATGGCTACACCTTC
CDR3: CATSEQYRRPFYGYTF

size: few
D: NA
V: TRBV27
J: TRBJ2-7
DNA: TGTGCCAGCAGTTTATACCCAGCTAGCTCCTACGAGCAGTACTTC
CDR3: CASSLYPASSYEQYF

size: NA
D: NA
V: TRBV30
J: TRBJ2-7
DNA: TGTGCCTGGAGTGTACCCCACGGGACAAGTACCTACGAGCAGTACTTC
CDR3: CAWSVPHGTSTYEQYF

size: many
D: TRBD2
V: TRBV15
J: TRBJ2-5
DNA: TGTGCCACAAGCAGCACTAGCGGAAGCTACCAAGAGACCCAGTACTTC
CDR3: CATSSTSGSYQETQYF

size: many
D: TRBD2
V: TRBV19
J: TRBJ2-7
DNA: TGTGCCAGTAGCCCAGCGGGGTCGAGCTCCTACGAGCAGTACTTC
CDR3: CASSPAGSSSYEQYF

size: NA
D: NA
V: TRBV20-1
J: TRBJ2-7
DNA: TGCAGTGCCAGTGACACTGTCTACGAGCAGTACTTC
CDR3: CSASDTVYEQYF

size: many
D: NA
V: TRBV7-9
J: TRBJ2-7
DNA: TGTGCCAGTCGGCCGGGGGGCGCCGACGAGCAGTACTTC
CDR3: CASRPGGADEQYF

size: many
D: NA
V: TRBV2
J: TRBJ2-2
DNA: TGTGCCAGCAGTGTTGAGAAAAGGACTATCTTCACCGGGGAGCTGTTTTTT
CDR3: CASSVEKRTIFTGELFF

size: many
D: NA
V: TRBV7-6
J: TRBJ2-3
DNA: TGTGCCAGCAGCTTAGCGAGCGAAAGCACAGATACGCAGTATTTT
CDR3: CASSLASESTDTQYF

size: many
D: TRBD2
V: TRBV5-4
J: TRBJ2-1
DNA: TGTGCCAGCAGCCCAAGGATCGGACTAGCGGGGGAGCCTGAGCAGTTCTTC
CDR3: CASSPRIGLAGEPEQFF

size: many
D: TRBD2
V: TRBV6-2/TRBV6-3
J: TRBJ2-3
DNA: TGTGCCAGCAGTTACGGGACTAACTATGCGCAGTATTTT
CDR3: CASSYGTNYAQYF

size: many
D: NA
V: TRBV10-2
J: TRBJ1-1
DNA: TGCGCCAGCAGTGAAGACGCGTGGACGAACACTGAAGCTTTCTTT
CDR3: CASSEDAWTNTEAFF

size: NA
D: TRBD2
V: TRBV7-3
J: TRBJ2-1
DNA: TGTGCCAGCAACTCCCTAGCGGGAGGATACAATGAGCAGTTCTTC
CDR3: CASNSLAGGYNEQFF

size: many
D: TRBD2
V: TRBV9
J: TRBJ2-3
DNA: TGTGCCAGCAGCCCTCCCACGGGGCTAGCGGGGCCCACAGATACGCAGTATTTT
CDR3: CASSPPTGLAGPTDTQYF

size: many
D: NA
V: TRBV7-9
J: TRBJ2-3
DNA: TGTGCCAGCAGCTTCTGGTCCTCCACAGATACGCAGTATTTT
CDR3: CASSFWSSTDTQYF

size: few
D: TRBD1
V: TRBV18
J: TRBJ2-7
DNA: TGTGCCAGCTCACCCTTGGACAGGGAAGACGAGCAGTACTTC
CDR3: CASSPLDREDEQYF

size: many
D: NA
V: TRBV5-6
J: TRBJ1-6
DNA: TGTGCCAGCAGCTTGGTCGGCCCTATCGGCTCACCCCTCCACTTT
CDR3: CASSLVGPIGSPLHF

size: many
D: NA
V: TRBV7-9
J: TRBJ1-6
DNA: TGTGCCAGCAGCTTATGGGGTAATTCACCCCTCCACTTT
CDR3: CASSLWGNSPLHF

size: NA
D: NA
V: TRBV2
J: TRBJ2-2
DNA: TGTGCCAGCAGATCGGCCGGAGGTTCCGGGGAGCTGTTTTTT
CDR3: CASRSAGGSGELFF

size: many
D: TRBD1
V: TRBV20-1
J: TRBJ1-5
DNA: TGCAGTGCTACCCAGGACAGGGCGCCAAATCAGCCCCAGCATTTT
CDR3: CSATQDRAPNQPQHF